Shown below are 28 T cell receptor beta chains from a single sample sequenced in a study of radiation and T cells in renal cell carcinoma. The time point: blood 2 weeks post-SBRT. Treatment here: 15 Gy SBRT to primary tumor, nephrectomy 4 weeks later. Generated by immunoSEQ multiplex PCR, the TCRdb table keeps only in-frame clones and is missing some. The sample records roughly 130,000 clones, approximately 80% being singletons. The sample was blood, taken from a patient whose treatment included radiotherapy and nephrectomy. The receptors stem from a woman aged 55-70 years with renal cell carcinoma.

V is TRBV6-1 and J is TRBJ2-7; 8 bases line up with TRBD2. The junction had 5 bases not matched to a gene; V was cut back by 4 bases and J by 3 bases. The CDR3 runs to 14 residues. The germline V gene has CDR1 MNHNS and CDR2 SASEGT. CDR3: CASSGGLANYEQYF. The CDR3 bases are TGTGCCAGCAGTGGAGGACTAGCAAACTACGAGCAGTACTTC.

V usage is TRBV5-5 and J usage is TRBJ1-5; 7 bases match TRBD1. Germline-derived CDR1 and CDR2 are SGHKS and YYEKEE (reference sequence). This CDR3 contains 17 residues. J lost 0 bases, V lost 0 bases, and 6 bases had no gene match. CDR3 nucleotide sequence: TGTGCCAGCAGCTTGGCCATGACAGGGAGTAGCAATCAGCCCCAGCATTTT. Translating it yields CASSLAMTGSSNQPQHF.

The chain joins TRBV5-1 to TRBJ1-2; 10 bases are shared with TRBD1. V gave up 5 bases and J gave up 4 bases; unmatched junction bases: 11. The CDR3 runs to 16 residues. CDR1 is SGHRS, CDR2 YFSETQ, per germline. The DNA of the CDR3 is TGCGCCAGCAGTCCAGAGCGACAGGGGGCTGTCTATGGCTACACCTTC. Translating it yields CASSPERQGAVYGYTF.

The rearrangement uses TRBV7-2 and TRBJ2-7, with D tentatively TRBD1 (6 bases). Trimming took 5 bases from V and 3 from J, leaving 14 bases between them. Germline CDR1 and CDR2: SGHTA and FQGNSA. This CDR3 has 14 residues. For the CDR3, the DNA is TGTGCCAGCAGCCCCGACAGGACCTACTACGAGCAGTACTTC. As protein: CASSPDRTYYEQYF.

This chain joins TRBV6-5 and TRBJ1-6, with no clear D. The V and J ends lost 4 bases and 10 bases respectively, with 17 bases between them. The CDR3 runs 15 residues. Germline V lookup: CDR1 MNHEY, CDR2 SVGAGI. CDR3 residues: CASSSDGVGRSPLHF. The CDR3 coding sequence is TGTGCCAGCAGTTCCGACGGGGTTGGACGGTCACCCCTCCACTTT.

The rearrangement uses TRBV6-1 and TRBJ2-3, with TRBD2 as a possible D gene (6 bases). Germline CDR1 reads MNHNS; CDR2 reads SASEGT. The CDR3 extends over 13 amino acids. V was clipped by 11 bases and J by 2 bases, with 14 bases between them. CDR3 sequence: CASFGDFTDTQYF. CDR3 bases: TGTGCCTCTTTTGGGGACTTCACAGATACGCAGTATTTT.

This chain links TRBV19 with TRBJ2-1; D may be TRBD2 (5 bases). V was clipped by 1 base and J by 9 bases, with 16 bases between them. The CDR3 covers 15 residues. Germline V CDR1 and CDR2: LNHDA, SQIVND (reference sequence). The CDR3 region is CASSIGPSHSSEQFF. CDR3 DNA: TGTGCCAGTAGTATAGGGCCTAGCCATTCTTCTGAGCAGTTCTTC.

This clone has only one observation. The chain joins TRBV11-2 to TRBJ1-5; maybe TRBD1 (5 bases). The ends were cut back, 0 bases at V and 5 bases at J, with 11 bases in the middle. The CDR3 length is 15 residues. Per the germline V gene, CDR1 is SGHAT and CDR2 is FQNNGV. The CDR3 here is CASSLDWRGDQPQHF. DNA for the CDR3: TGTGCCAGCAGCTTAGATTGGCGGGGCGATCAGCCCCAGCATTTT.

The rearrangement links TRBV7-6 to TRBJ2-2, with TRBD2 matching over 7 bases. CDR3 length equals 15 residues. Germline loops: CDR1 SGHVS, CDR2 FNYEAQ. V was clipped by 1 base and J by 7 bases; unmatched bases: 6. For the CDR3, the DNA is TGTGCCAGCAGCTTAGATGGGCGGGAGTTCGGGGAGCTGTTTTTT. Its translation is CASSLDGREFGELFF.

The CDR3 sequence: CASSAMRTDTQYF. Here the CDR3 DNA reads TGTGCCAGCAGTGCAATGAGGACAGATACGCAGTATTTT. The chain combines TRBV25-1 with TRBJ2-3; no clear D. Germline V lookup: CDR1 MGHDK, CDR2 SYGVNS. The CDR3 covers 13 residues. V lost 4 bases and J lost 3, with 8 bases in between. Drawing the rest from reference TRBV25-1 and TRBJ2-3, the complete variable domain is EADIYQTPRYLVIGTGKKITLECSQTMGHDKMYWYQQDPGMELHLIHYSYGVNSTEKGDLSSESTVSRIRTEHFPLTLESARPSHTSQYLCASSAMRTDTQYFGPGTRLTVL.

The chain is built from TRBV2 and TRBJ2-7; maybe TRBD1 (5 bases). Trimming pared 2 bases from V and 2 bases from J, leaving 13 bases between. Germline CDR1 is SNHLY and CDR2 is FYNNEI. This CDR3 comprises 15 residues. CDR3 coding DNA: TGTGCCAGCAGTGAAAAATCAGGGCTCCCCTACGAGCAGTACTTC. Protein sequence: CASSEKSGLPYEQYF.

This rearrangement joins TRBV7-3 to TRBJ2-7; D could derive from TRBD1 or TRBD2 (5 bases each). The V gene's germline CDR1 is SGHTA and CDR2 FQGTGA. Trimming left V 7 bases short and J 3 bases short, with 10 bases between. The CDR3 is 12 amino acids. In DNA form, the CDR3 reads TGTGCCAGCACCAGGGACGGCTACGAGCAGTACTTC. It translates to CASTRDGYEQYF.

The chain carries TRBV5-1 and TRBJ2-3, with TRBD1 matching over 8 bases. Germline V gives CDR1 SGHRS, CDR2 YFSETQ. The junction had 14 bases not matched to a gene; V was cut back by 0 bases and J by 2 bases. The CDR3 totals 19 residues. CDR3 DNA sequence: TGCGCCAGCAGCTTGGGACAGGGGTCTTCCTTTTTCGACACAGATACGCAGTATTTT. Its protein is CASSLGQGSSFFDTDTQYF.

The chain recombines TRBV5-4 with TRBJ1-3; D is unclear. CDR1 and CDR2 (germline): SGHNT, YYREEE (reference sequence). V was clipped by 0 bases and J by 0 bases, with 10 bases between them. CDR3 length equals 16 residues. The CDR3 nucleotides are TGTGCCAGCAGCTTGGCTACCGGGATCTCTGGAAACACCATATATTTT. Translation gives CASSLATGISGNTIYF.

The chain carries TRBV21-1 and TRBJ2-1. TRBV21-1 is classified as a pseudogene. This CDR3 has 11 amino acids. The CDR3 region has the DNA TGTGCCAGCAGCAAATCCAATGAGCAGTTCTTC. This gives the protein CASSKSNEQFF.

The rearrangement joins TRBV27 to TRBJ1-5; no reliable D call. CDR3 length: 12 residues. The V and J ends lost 3 bases and 0 bases respectively, with 0 bases between them. Germline CDR1 reads MNHEY; CDR2 reads SMNVEV (reference sequence). Here the CDR3 reads CASSFSNQPQHF. DNA of the CDR3: TGTGCCAGCAGTTTTAGCAATCAGCCCCAGCATTTT.

This chain links TRBV7-6 with TRBJ2-2; 16 bases align to TRBD2. The CDR3 runs to 18 residues. The junction had 4 bases not matched to a gene; V was cut back by 5 bases and J by 1 base. CDR1 is SGHVS and CDR2 is FNYEAQ in the germline V gene. As DNA, the CDR3 is TGTGCCAGCAGCCGGGGACTAGCGGGAGGGCTGAACACCGGGGAGCTGTTTTTT. It translates to CASSRGLAGGLNTGELFF.

V gene TRBV7-6 combines with J gene TRBJ2-3; D is uncertain. The V and J ends lost 5 bases and 0 bases respectively, with 15 bases between them. Germline V lookup: CDR1 SGHVS, CDR2 FNYEAQ. This CDR3 has 16 amino acids. The CDR3 DNA is TGTGCCAGCAGCCATAGTGTCAGCTATAGCACAGATACGCAGTATTTT. Residues: CASSHSVSYSTDTQYF.

The chain joins TRBV5-1 to TRBJ2-5; 9 nucleotides match TRBD1. J gave up 4 bases and V 4 bases, and 8 bases lay outside the gene matches. The CDR3 length is 15 residues. Per germline, CDR1 SGHRS and CDR2 YFSETQ. The CDR3 DNA is TGCGCCAGCAGCAGAGGACAGGGGAGGGGAGAGACCCAGTACTTC. Residues: CASSRGQGRGETQYF. Together with reference TRBV5-1 and TRBJ2-5, the CDR3 gives the full variable domain: KAGVTQTPRYLIKTRGQQVTLSCSPISGHRSVSWYQQTPGQGLQFLFEYFSETQRNKGNFPGRFSGRQFSNSRSEMNVSTLELGDSALYLCASSRGQGRGETQYFGPGTRLLVL.

This chain connects TRBV5-6 to TRBJ1-6; 7 bases map to TRBD1. This CDR3 has 18 amino acids. V lost 2 bases and J lost 3; bases outside the gene matches: 11. Germline assignment: CDR1 SGHDT and CDR2 YYEEEE. Here the CDR3 DNA reads TGTGCCAGCAGCTTCAGGGGGGGCGACCGATTCTATAATTCACCCCTCCACTTT. This encodes CASSFRGGDRFYNSPLHF.

The chain has TRBV27 and TRBJ1-2; D is possibly TRBD1 (6 bases). Looked up from germline, CDR1 is MNHEY and CDR2 is SMNVEV (reference sequence). The germline V and J ends were trimmed by 6 bases and 6 bases, with 20 bases remaining between them. This CDR3 spans 15 amino acids. CDR3 sequence reads: CASREGGYGVHGYTF. The CDR3 DNA reads TGTGCCAGCAGGGAGGGGGGGTATGGTGTTCATGGCTACACCTTC.

The chain couples TRBV7-3 to TRBJ1-1; D possibly corresponds to TRBD1 (6 bases). This CDR3 spans 15 amino acids. The germline V and J ends were trimmed by 5 bases and 1 base, with 14 bases remaining between them. In germline, CDR1 is SGHTA, CDR2 FQGTGA. The CDR3, as DNA: TGTGCCAGCAGCCCCGGGGGACACCGGAACACTGAAGCTTTCTTT. Its translation is CASSPGGHRNTEAFF.

The gene calls are TRBV6-5 and TRBJ1-6; D is possibly TRBD1 (6 bases). Germline lookup yields CDR1 MNHEY and CDR2 SVGAGI. CDR3 length: 13 residues. The V gene lost 6 bases and the J gene lost 9 bases, with 12 bases spanning the gap. Here the CDR3 reads CASRTTQGSPLHF. The CDR3 nucleotides read TGTGCCAGCAGAACTACACAGGGTTCACCCCTCCACTTT.

The chain has TRBV7-2 and TRBJ1-2; TRBD1 might be the D (5 bases). Trimming left V 3 bases short and J 5 bases short, with 16 bases between. Germline V gives CDR1 SGHTA, CDR2 FQGNSA. This CDR3 has 15 amino acids. CDR3 sequence (DNA): TGTGCCAGCAGCTTTGGCTTCCAGGGAATTTATGGCTACACCTTC. This codes for CASSFGFQGIYGYTF.

This clone has just a few counts. The chain combines TRBV13 with TRBJ1-6; D uncertain. This CDR3 spans 15 amino acids. V was shortened by 0 bases and J by 0 bases, with 3 bases between the two germline ends. Germline-derived CDR1 and CDR2 are PRHDT and FYEKMQ (reference sequence). Here the CDR3 reads CASSLGGSYNSPLHF. The CDR3, as DNA: TGTGCCAGCAGCTTAGGGGGCTCCTATAATTCACCCCTCCACTTT.

The chain links TRBV7-9 to TRBJ2-5; 10 nucleotides agree with TRBD1. CDR1 and CDR2 (germline): SEHNR, FQNEAQ (reference sequence). Trimming took 3 bases from V and 5 from J; bases not matched to a gene: 9. The CDR3 covers 16 residues. The CDR3 sequence: CASSFPQTGGLETQYF. DNA for the CDR3: TGTGCCAGCAGCTTCCCACAGACAGGGGGCCTGGAGACCCAGTACTTC. Drawing the rest from reference TRBV7-9 and TRBJ2-5, the complete variable domain is DTGVSQNPRHKITKRGQNVTFRCDPISEHNRLYWYRQTLGQGPEFLTYFQNEAQLEKSRLLSDRFSAERPKGSFSTLEIQRTEQGDSAMYLCASSFPQTGGLETQYFGPGTRLLVL.

The chain joins TRBV7-3 to TRBJ2-2, with 11 bases that match TRBD2. In germline, CDR1 is SGHTA, CDR2 FQGTGA. With V trimmed by 4 bases and J by 7 bases, 2 bases remained unmatched. This CDR3 has 14 residues. In DNA, the CDR3 is TGTGCCAGCAGCTGGGGGACTAGCGGCGGGGAGCTGTTTTTT. This translates into CASSWGTSGGELFF.

The V call is TRBV2, the J call TRBJ2-3, with D possibly matching TRBD1 (5 bases). This CDR3 has 16 amino acids. With 6 bases removed from V and 2 bases from J, the gap between germline ends came to 18 bases. CDR1 is SNHLY, CDR2 FYNNEI, per germline. CDR3 bases: TGTGCCAGCAGGGGGCCGGGCCCCTCAACCACAGATACGCAGTATTTT. Translation gives CASRGPGPSTTDTQYF.